The 9 T cell receptor beta chains listed next were all sequenced from one sample in a study of blood T cells in healthy people across ages. Next came a second PCR, run for about 7 to 11 cycles, which used a sample-barcoded 5' primer along with a J-beta primer mix. Each CDR3 protein gets one entry after TCRdb re-called the 5' RACE reads with MiXCR. The data contain 2 million or so distinct CDR3 sequences, around half of them singletons. The specimen sequenced was blood. The receptors stem from a woman in her forties in good health.

The V call is TRBV27, the J call TRBJ2-5; TRBD1 or TRBD2 may be the D gene (6 bases each). CDR1 is MNHEY and CDR2 is SMNVEV in the germline V gene (reference sequence). Trimming shortened V by 2 bases and J by 4 bases, and 20 bases separated the two germline ends. This CDR3 spans 17 amino acids. This chain's CDR3 is CASSLIGGAGRRETQYF. CDR3 nucleotides: TGTGCCAGCAGTTTAATTGGGGGCGCGGGGAGGAGAGAGACCCAGTACTTC.

This chain connects TRBV20-1 to TRBJ1-2; TRBD1 matches at 9 bases. This CDR3 comprises 13 residues. The germline V gene has CDR1 DFQATT and CDR2 SNEGSKA (reference sequence). V lost 6 bases to trimming and J lost 5 bases; unmatched junction nucleotides: 7. CDR3 amino acids: CSAPPTGGYGYTF. DNA for the CDR3: TGCAGTGCCCCCCCGACAGGGGGTTATGGCTACACCTTC.

The chain links TRBV4-3 to TRBJ2-5, with 13 positions matching TRBD2. From germline, CDR1 is LGHNA and CDR2 YSLEER. The junction had 6 bases not matched to a gene; V was cut back by 0 bases and J by 5 bases. CDR3 length: 17 amino acids. CDR3 residues: CASSQEGLAGVGETQYF. The CDR3 DNA reads as TGCGCCAGCAGCCAAGAAGGACTAGCGGGGGTGGGGGAGACCCAGTACTTC.

J is TRBJ1-1 and V is TRBV6-1; D is unclear. The CDR3 totals 13 residues. Trimming took off 5 bases at V and 0 bases at J, with 7 bases between the two ends. Per germline, CDR1 MNHNS and CDR2 SASEGT. This CDR3 reads CASSRLVNTEAFF. The CDR3 DNA reads TGTGCCAGCAGTAGACTGGTGAACACTGAAGCTTTCTTT.

This clonotype was observed a single time. The chain employs TRBV5-1 and TRBJ1-1; 7 nucleotides line up with TRBD1. Looked up from germline, CDR1 is SGHRS and CDR2 is YFSETQ. The ends lost 5 bases at V and 11 bases at J; junction bases unmatched: 15. The CDR3 is 14 residues long. CDR3 DNA sequence: TGCGCCAGCAGAGCTACAGGGGCTCGGGGAGTCGCTTTCTTT. It encodes CASRATGARGVAFF.

A few counts support this clonotype. The rearrangement uses TRBV6-2 or TRBV6-3 and TRBJ2-6; D is unclear. V was trimmed by 4 bases and J by 0 bases, leaving 13 bases between them. This CDR3 contains 17 residues. Germline V gene data show CDR1 as MNHEY and CDR2 as SVGEGT. This chain's CDR3 is CASSSPPVPSGANVLTF. The CDR3 bases are TGTGCCAGCAGTTCCCCGCCCGTCCCCTCTGGGGCCAACGTCCTGACTTTC.

This clonotype was found a few times. V usage is TRBV28 and J usage is TRBJ2-7; D may be TRBD1 (5 bases). Germline loops: CDR1 MDHEN, CDR2 SYDVKM. This CDR3 is built from 14 residues. V lost 3 bases to trimming and J lost 0 bases, with 9 bases between them. CDR3 DNA sequence: TGTGCCAGCAGTTTCGAACAGGACTCCTACGAGCAGTACTTC. This sequence encodes CASSFEQDSYEQYF.

This chain connects TRBV15 to TRBJ1-2, with D uncertain. Germline-derived CDR1 and CDR2 are LNHNV and YYDKDF (reference sequence). The CDR3 is 15 amino acids. V lost 3 bases, J lost 4 bases, and 15 bases lay in between. The CDR3 DNA is TGTGCCACCAGCAGGGACTTCGTCGAGAGCTATGGCTACACCTTC. Translated, it gives CATSRDFVESYGYTF.

The chain employs TRBV5-1 and TRBJ2-1, with TRBD1 identical over 9 bases. The V segment lost 7 bases and the J segment 3 bases; nucleotides outside the gene matches: 8. CDR1 SGHRS and CDR2 YFSETQ come from the germline V gene. CDR3 length equals 15 residues. The CDR3 loop is CASAWGQGGYNEQFF. CDR3 nucleotides: TGCGCCAGCGCCTGGGGACAGGGCGGCTACAATGAGCAGTTCTTC.